Below, one T cell receptor beta chain is given with its context. Its matching antigen is unknown. Employing constant-segment primers, 5'RACE generated TCR alpha and TCR beta cDNA libraries bearing sample barcodes and UMIs. TCRdb recomputed calls from the 5' RACE reads with MiXCR, one row per CDR3 protein. This table has 150,000 or so distinct CDR3 sequences, less than 40% appearing once. The V and J ends lost 2 bases and 4 bases respectively, with 16 bases between them. Germline values: CDR1 SGHDT, CDR2 YYEEEE. The CDR3 is made up of 17 amino acids. These data are taken from a study of T-cell memory formation after mild COVID-19. Study in general: Among the donors, TCR clusters were largely specific to each donor.

The study, taken as a whole, reports: Second-wave clones that peaked on day 37 lacked confirmed SARS-CoV-2 specificity. Contracting CD4+ clones lay largely in CM and EM, with CD8+ ones residing in EMRA.

Sample: PBMCs or a T cell subset sorted from them (not recorded which). The TCR originated in an adult woman who had mild COVID-19 (a few samples of this study predate the infection). Cell type and time point are not known. The chain recombines TRBV5-6 with TRBJ1-6; D perhaps matches TRBD1 (5 bases). The CDR3 region is CASSFSSGTGYNSPLHF. DNA for the CDR3: TGTGCCAGCAGCTTTAGTTCAGGGACCGGGTATAATTCACCCCTCCACTTT.